The 30 T cell receptor beta chains listed next were all sequenced from one sample in a study of T cells in Graves' hyperthyroidism and ophthalmopathy. TCR beta CDR3 sequences were amplified from RNA transcripts. First-round RT-PCR with HTBI primers amplified the TCR CDR3 region. TCRdb reprocessed the multiplex PCR reads with MiXCR, giving one entry per CDR3 protein. This sample has 540,000 or so distinct CDR3 sequences, with approximately 44% found just once. Sequencing was done on a sample of peripheral blood or thyroid tissue (not recorded which). These receptors were collected from an adult woman with Graves' disease, either hyperthyroidism or ophthalmopathy (not recorded which).

This clonotype was seen at least ten times. The genes are TRBV12-3 or TRBV12-4 and TRBJ2-5, with D maybe TRBD1 (6 bases). This CDR3 is built from 15 residues. The V end was cut by 6 bases, the J end by 9 bases, with 23 bases between. CDR3 loop: CASSDPGHQQGAQYF. DNA of the CDR3: TGTGCCAGCAGCGATCCGGGACACCAACAAGGGGCCCAGTACTTC.

This clonotype was seen a few times. The chain recombines TRBV15 with TRBJ1-1; D remains unclear. The CDR3 consists of 14 residues. Germline V gives CDR1 LNHNV, CDR2 YYDKDF (reference sequence). Trimming cost V 2 bases and J 1 base, with 8 bases left between them. The CDR3 protein is CATSRSVPNTEAFF. In nucleotides, the CDR3 is TGTGCCACCAGCAGAAGTGTACCGAACACTGAAGCTTTCTTT. Filled out from reference TRBV15 and TRBJ1-1, the complete variable domain reads DAMVIQNPRYQVTQFGKPVTLSCSQTLNHNVMYWYQQKSSQAPKLLFHYYDKDFNNEADTPDNFQSRRPNTSFCFLDIRSPGLGDTAMYLCATSRSVPNTEAFFGQGTRLTVV.

This rearrangement joins TRBV9 to TRBJ1-5; unclear D gene. This CDR3 is built from 16 residues. Trimming took 4 bases from V and 2 from J, leaving 16 bases between them. Germline assignment: CDR1 SGDLS and CDR2 YYNGEE. CDR3 protein: CASSQKDLRGNQPQHF. The CDR3 DNA reads as TGTGCCAGCAGCCAAAAGGACCTACGGGGCAATCAGCCCCAGCATTTT.

As for this clonotype: This may stem from a read error, because a much larger clone lies one nucleotide away. Because it lacks the conserved phenylalanine or tryptophan at the end, this CDR3 is likely a read error. The chain employs TRBV7-9 and TRBJ1-3; a possible D gene is TRBD1 (6 bases). The V gene's germline CDR1 is SEHNR and CDR2 FQNEAQ (reference sequence). The CDR3 contains 16 residues. V was pared by 5 bases and J by 2 bases, with 16 bases between. The CDR3: CASSQAWGAPGNTIYL. The CDR3 coding sequence is TGTGCCAGCAGCCAAGCATGGGGGGCGCCTGGAAACACCATATATCTT.

The chain combines TRBV5-4 with TRBJ2-5; D is unclear. Per germline, CDR1 SGHNT and CDR2 YYREEE (reference sequence). The CDR3 is 11 residues long. Trimming cost V 8 bases and J 3 bases, with 8 bases left between them. CDR3 residues: CARGNKETQYF. The CDR3 DNA sequence: TGTGCCAGGGGGAATAAAGAGACCCAGTACTTC.

The gene calls are TRBV12-3 or TRBV12-4 and TRBJ1-1; a possible D gene is TRBD1 (6 bases). The V gene lost 2 bases and the J gene lost 4 bases, with 17 bases spanning the gap. This CDR3 spans 16 amino acids. The DNA of the CDR3 is TGTGCCAGCAGTTTACGGGGGGGGCCCCCGAGCACTGAAGCTTTCTTT. Its translation is CASSLRGGPPSTEAFF.

J is TRBJ2-7 and V is TRBV11-2, with 8 bases matching TRBD2. Germline CDR1 is SGHAT and CDR2 is FQNNGV. The CDR3 has 12 residues. V was clipped by 7 bases and J by 4 bases; unmatched bases: 3. The CDR3 loop reads CASTPGGYEQYF. In DNA form, the CDR3 reads TGTGCCAGCACCCCGGGAGGGTACGAGCAGTACTTC.

This clonotype appeared a single time. The CDR3 DNA reads as TGTGCCAGCAGTACCCACAGGGAACCCGGGGCCAACGTCCTGACTTTC. Protein sequence: CASSTHREPGANVLTF. The rearrangement uses TRBV12-3 or TRBV12-4 and TRBJ2-6, with D possibly matching TRBD1 (6 bases). This CDR3 is built from 16 residues. Trimming cost V 5 bases and J 4 bases, with 15 bases left between them.

This clonotype was picked up many times. The chain links TRBV13 to TRBJ2-7; 8 nucleotides match TRBD2. With V trimmed by 4 bases and J by 6 bases, 2 bases remained unmatched. Germline loops: CDR1 PRHDT, CDR2 FYEKMQ (reference sequence). The CDR3 consists of 12 residues. The CDR3 is CASSYGGGEQYF. CDR3 DNA sequence: TGTGCCAGCAGCTACGGGGGGGGCGAGCAGTACTTC.

This clonotype was seen more than once but under ten times. The CDR3 region has the DNA TGTGCCAGCAGGGGGACAGGGGCGAACACTGAAGCTTTCTTT. This sequence encodes CASRGTGANTEAFF. The rearrangement uses TRBV2 and TRBJ1-1; 10 bases match TRBD1. The CDR3 sequence is 14 residues long. Looked up from germline, CDR1 is SNHLY and CDR2 is FYNNEI. Trimming removed 6 bases from V and 1 base from J; junction bases left unmatched: 2.

This clonotype was picked up a small number of times. The chain couples TRBV19 to TRBJ2-7; D is uncertain. This CDR3 contains 14 residues. CDR1 is LNHDA and CDR2 is SQIVND in the germline V gene (reference sequence). Trimming took off 5 bases at V and 0 bases at J, with 11 bases between the two ends. The CDR3: CASSQRPGSYEQYF. The CDR3 DNA reads as TGTGCCAGTAGTCAACGCCCGGGCTCCTACGAGCAGTACTTC.

This clonotype was seen repeatedly, ten times or more. The J gene is TRBJ1-4, the V gene TRBV7-9; D is unclear. V dropped 7 bases and J dropped 6 bases, with 9 bases sitting between them. This CDR3 has 12 amino acids. Germline assignment: CDR1 SEHNR and CDR2 FQNEAQ (reference sequence). CDR3 residues: CASTPRDEKLFF. The CDR3 region has the DNA TGTGCCAGCACCCCTAGAGATGAAAAACTGTTTTTT.

The chain joins TRBV2 to TRBJ2-7, with D possibly TRBD1 on 5 matching bases. CDR1 and CDR2 (germline): SNHLY, FYNNEI. CDR3 size: 12 residues. Trimming took 8 bases from V and 3 from J, leaving 11 bases between them. The CDR3 DNA reads as TGTGCCAGCGTGACAGCATACTACGAGCAGTACTTC. As protein: CASVTAYYEQYF.

The chain has TRBV28 and TRBJ1-1; 7 nucleotides match TRBD1. The germline gives CDR1 MDHEN, CDR2 SYDVKM. This CDR3 is built from 14 residues. J was trimmed by 0 bases and V by 7 bases; bases with no gene match: 5. The CDR3 is CASTPRGVNTEAFF. The CDR3 bases are TGTGCCAGCACTCCCAGGGGGGTGAACACTGAAGCTTTCTTT.

V is TRBV2 and J is TRBJ2-5; 12 nucleotides match TRBD1. The CDR3 contains 13 residues. The junction had 8 bases not matched to a gene; V was cut back by 7 bases and J by 11 bases. From germline, CDR1 is SNHLY and CDR2 FYNNEI. Here the CDR3 DNA reads TGTGCCAGCACCTGGGACAGGGGGCATGAGCAGTACTTC. Encoded protein: CASTWDRGHEQYF.

This clonotype was picked up many times. The gene calls are TRBV19 and TRBJ1-5, with D hard to call. This CDR3 is 13 amino acids long. In germline, CDR1 is LNHDA, CDR2 SQIVND (reference sequence). Trimming took 4 bases from V and 4 from J, leaving 8 bases between them. CDR3 nucleotide sequence: TGTGCCAGTAGTACCCGGATTAATCAGCCCCAGCATTTT. Amino acids: CASSTRINQPQHF.

This clonotype appeared a single time. V and J are TRBV29-1 and TRBJ2-2; D is unresolved. The length of the CDR3 is 14 residues. The germline CDR1 and CDR2 sequences are SQVTM and ANQGSEA. V gave up 3 bases and J gave up 1 base, with 9 bases separating them. The CDR3 DNA reads TGCAGCGTTGAGGGTGGCGTGAACACCGGGGAGCTGTTTTTT. This translates into CSVEGGVNTGELFF.

The rearrangement uses TRBV10-3 and TRBJ1-6; no definite D call. V gave up 8 bases and J gave up 6 bases, with 14 bases separating them. Germline values: CDR1 ENHRY, CDR2 SYGVKD. The CDR3 sequence is 14 residues long. The CDR3 loop is CAISPRSSNSPLHF. CDR3 coding DNA: TGTGCCATCTCCCCCAGGTCTTCTAATTCACCCCTCCACTTT.

This clonotype came up many times. V gene TRBV25-1 combines with J gene TRBJ1-5; maybe TRBD1 (6 bases). The CDR3 consists of 15 residues. The ends were cut back, 10 bases at V and 0 bases at J, with 16 bases in the middle. Per the germline V gene, CDR1 is MGHDK and CDR2 is SYGVNS. CDR3 bases: TGTGCCATCTCTAGGGGGTCAGATAGCAATCAGCCCCAGCATTTT. Its protein is CAISRGSDSNQPQHF.

This clonotype has only a few counts. A much bigger clone sits one base away, suggesting this may be a read error. The rearrangement uses TRBV7-9 and TRBJ2-7; 9 positions agree with TRBD2. Germline lookup yields CDR1 SEHNR and CDR2 FQNEAQ (reference sequence). This CDR3 is built from 13 residues. The CDR3 loop reads CASSFGTSPEQCF. The CDR3 DNA follows: TGTGCCAGCAGCTTCGGGACTAGCCCCGAGCAGTGCTTC.

The chain combines TRBV19 with TRBJ1-2, with 8 nucleotides matching TRBD1. This CDR3 is 15 amino acids long. Germline-derived CDR1 and CDR2 are LNHDA and SQIVND (reference sequence). Trimming took 5 bases from V and 5 from J; bases not matched to a gene: 10. CDR3 nucleotide sequence: TGTGCCAGTAGTCCCTGGGACAGGCCAGGATATGGCTACACCTTC. Translating gives CASSPWDRPGYGYTF.

A single count supports this clonotype. This chain links TRBV7-2 with TRBJ2-1; D is perhaps TRBD2 (6 bases). Trimming cost V 2 bases and J 8 bases, with 10 bases left between them. This CDR3 comprises 13 residues. CDR1 and CDR2 from the germline V gene are SGHTA and FQGNSA. The CDR3 coding sequence is TGTGCCAGCAGCTTACAGGGAGGTTATGAGCAGTTCTTC. It specifies CASSLQGGYEQFF. Full variable domain (remainder filled in from reference TRBV7-2 and TRBJ2-1): GAGVSQSPSNKVTEKGKDVELRCDPISGHTALYWYRQSLGQGLEFLIYFQGNSAPDKSGLPSDRFSAERTGGSVSTLTIQRTQQEDSAVYLCASSLQGGYEQFFGPGTRLTVL.

This clonotype was counted many times. This chain links TRBV15 with TRBJ2-7, with D hard to call. Looked up from germline, CDR1 is LNHNV and CDR2 is YYDKDF (reference sequence). Trimming cost V 2 bases and J 2 bases, with 10 bases left between them. This CDR3 is built from 14 residues. The CDR3 nucleotides are TGTGCCACCAGCAGAATCTCGCGGACCTACGAGCAGTACTTC. Its translation is CATSRISRTYEQYF.

This clonotype was observed a single time. Relative to the germline gene, one junction end is altered; a read error may explain this. The chain joins TRBV6-4 to TRBJ2-7; D call uncertain. The germline gives CDR1 MRHNA, CDR2 SNTAGT. The CDR3 extends over 13 amino acids. The CDR3 sequence: CAGSYSPYYEQYF. The DNA of the CDR3 is TGTGCCGGCAGTTACTCTCCTTACTACGAGCAGTACTTC.

This clonotype has at least ten counts. V and J are TRBV5-8 and TRBJ1-4; D gene uncertain. V lost 0 bases, J lost 4 bases, and 10 bases lay in between. CDR1 SGHTS and CDR2 YDEGEE come from the germline V gene. There are 15 residues in the CDR3. The CDR3, as DNA: TGTGCCAGCAGCTTGGGGGCAGGCAGTAATGAAAAACTGTTTTTT. It is translated as CASSLGAGSNEKLFF.

This clonotype was counted at least ten times. This sequence joins TRBV5-1 and TRBJ2-3; weak D call: TRBD2 (5 bases). Germline values: CDR1 SGHRS, CDR2 YFSETQ. The CDR3 has 13 amino acids. Trimming removed 1 base at V and 6 bases at J, with 9 bases between. The CDR3 DNA reads as TGCGCCAGCAGCTTGCCCGGGGAGGATACGCAGTATTTT. Its translation is CASSLPGEDTQYF.

Note on this clonotype: The junction departs from the called germline gene at one end, perhaps through a read error. The V gene is TRBV5-4, the J gene TRBJ1-2; tentative D call: TRBD1 (5 bases). Germline CDR1 reads SGHNT; CDR2 reads YYREEE (reference sequence). The CDR3 has 18 amino acids. The CDR3 nucleotides read TGCGCCAGCAGCCAAGAGAGGTCAGGGAACAGTCCGCGGAGGGGCTACACCTTC. Amino acids: CASSQERSGNSPRRGYTF.

Many counts were recorded for this clonotype. The CDR3 bases are TGTGCCAGCAGCTTGGGGGCAGGGAACTATGGCTACACCTTC. This sequence encodes CASSLGAGNYGYTF. The chain carries TRBV7-3 and TRBJ1-2, with a tentative D call TRBD1 (6 bases). The CDR3 consists of 14 residues. Germline V gene lookup returns CDR1 SGHTA and CDR2 FQGTGA. Trimming pared 3 bases from V and 2 bases from J, leaving 10 bases between.

The rearrangement uses TRBV29-1 and TRBJ2-7, with 8 positions matching TRBD2. The DNA end is more similar to TRBJ2-5, so the J call may be wrong. Germline CDR1 reads SQVTM; CDR2 reads ANQGSEA. This CDR3 comprises 14 residues. CDR3 DNA sequence: TGCAGCGTTGAAGATCCGTCGGGGGGGGAGACCCAGTACTTC. Its translation is CSVEDPSGGETQYF.

V is TRBV29-1 and J is TRBJ1-5; possible D gene TRBD1, 5 bases. Between the trimmed V and J ends, which lost 5 bases and 5 bases, there was a span of 10 bases. Germline V lookup: CDR1 SQVTM, CDR2 ANQGSEA. CDR3 length equals 12 residues. The CDR3 DNA is TGCAGCGTTACGATAGGGGATCAGCCCCAGCATTTT. This sequence encodes CSVTIGDQPQHF.